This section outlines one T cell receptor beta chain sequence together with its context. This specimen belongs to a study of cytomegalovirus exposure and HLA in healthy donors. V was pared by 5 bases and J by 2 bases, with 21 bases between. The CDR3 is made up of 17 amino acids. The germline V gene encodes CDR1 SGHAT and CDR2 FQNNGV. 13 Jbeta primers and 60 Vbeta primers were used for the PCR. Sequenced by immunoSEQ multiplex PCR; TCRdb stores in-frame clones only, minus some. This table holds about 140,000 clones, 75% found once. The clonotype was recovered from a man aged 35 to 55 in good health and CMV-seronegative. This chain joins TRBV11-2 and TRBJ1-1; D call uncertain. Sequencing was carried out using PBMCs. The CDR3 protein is CASSNLWGDRPNTEAFF. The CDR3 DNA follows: TGTGCCAGCAGCAACTTGTGGGGAGATCGGCCTAACACTGAAGCTTTCTTT. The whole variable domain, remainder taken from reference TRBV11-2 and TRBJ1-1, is EAGVAQSPRYKIIEKRQSVAFWCNPISGHATLYWYQQILGQGPKLLIQFQNNGVVDDSQLPKDRFSAERLKGVDSTLKIQPAKLEDSAVYLCASSNLWGDRPNTEAFFGQGTRLTVV.